The entry below gives a single T cell receptor beta chain sequence along with its context. Its target is not known. This specimen belongs to a study of Ad26.COV2.S vaccination and SARS-CoV-2 variants. Study-wide background: The Ad26.COV2.S arm of the COV1001 trial was where the donor was placed. Intramuscular Ad26.COV2.S at 5x10^10 or 1x10^11 viral particles.

Whole-study findings and limits: The breadth of spike-specific CD8+ and CD4+ T cell responses after vaccination was reportedly substantial. Recipients of vaccine and of placebo showed similar breadth of their non-spike TCR repertoires.

Clones were sequenced by immunoSEQ multiplex PCR, and TCRdb holds only the in-frame ones, with some missing. Here the sample spans 350,000 to 500,000 clones, 85% to 90% being singletons. CDR1 and CDR2 from the germline V gene are LNHDA and SQIVND (reference sequence). The CDR3 has 14 residues. Trimming pared 3 bases from V and 8 bases from J, leaving 13 bases between. As for treatment: about 20 received Ad26.COV2.S at low or high dose, single or two shots; 5 received placebo; per-sample allocation not given. Samples came from day 63 after the first vaccine or placebo injection. Here the sequenced sample was peripheral blood, taken in a trial of Ad26.COV2.S vaccine versus placebo. The J gene is TRBJ1-4, the V gene TRBV19; possibly TRBD1 for D (6 bases). This receptor was taken from a person aged 18-60 years who received the Ad26.COV2.S COVID-19 vaccine or a placebo. Here the CDR3 reads CASSIRGVGEKLFF. The DNA for the CDR3 is TGTGCCAGTAGTATCAGGGGCGTCGGGGAAAAACTGTTTTTT.